This section outlines one T cell receptor beta chain sequence together with its context. The authors built TCR beta libraries using iRepertoire HTBI primers and Arm-PCR of CDR3 regions. One entry per CDR3 protein, called by TCRdb with MiXCR from the multiplex PCR reads. The sample lists roughly 360,000 distinct CDR3 sequences, around 11% occurring once. The germline V gene encodes CDR1 SGHTA and CDR2 FQGNSA. The CDR3 covers 13 residues. V dropped 1 base and J dropped 10 bases, with 13 bases sitting between them. Time point given: newly diagnosed GD, antithyroid drugs for less than 3 months. Scientists built the TCR library using RNA that was extracted from PBMCs. The data were taken from a study of regulatory T cells in long-lasting Graves disease. The same sample was also used in a study of T cells in Graves' hyperthyroidism and ophthalmopathy.

The receptor was isolated from a woman aged 18-29 years with Graves disease. The V gene is TRBV7-2, the J gene TRBJ1-2, with D possibly TRBD1 on 5 matching bases. The sequences come from peripheral blood mononuclear cells (PBMCs), collected at new diagnosis, from a patient treated with antithyroid drugs. CDR3 sequence (DNA): TGTGCCAGCAGCTTAGGGGACCTGGACAACTACACCTTC. Translated, it gives CASSLGDLDNYTF.